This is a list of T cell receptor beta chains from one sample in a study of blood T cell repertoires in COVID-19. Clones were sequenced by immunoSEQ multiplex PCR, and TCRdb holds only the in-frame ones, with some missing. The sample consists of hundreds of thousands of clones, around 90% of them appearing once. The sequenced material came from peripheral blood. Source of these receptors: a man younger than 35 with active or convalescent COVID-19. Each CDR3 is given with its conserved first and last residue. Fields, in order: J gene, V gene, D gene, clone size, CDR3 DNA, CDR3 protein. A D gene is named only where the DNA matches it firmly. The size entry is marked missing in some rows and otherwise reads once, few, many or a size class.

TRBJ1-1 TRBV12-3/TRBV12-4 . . TGTGCCAGCAGTTTATCAGGGGCCACTGAAGCTTTCTTT CASSLSGATEAFF
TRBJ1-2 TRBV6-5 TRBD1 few TGTGCCAGCAGTTACGCGACAGGGGGTGGTGGTGGCTACACCTTC CASSYATGGGGGYTF
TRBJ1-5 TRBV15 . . TGTGCCACCAGCAGAGAACAGGGTACTTATAGCAATCAGCCCCAGCATTTT CATSREQGTYSNQPQHF
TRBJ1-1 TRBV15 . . TGTGCCACCAGCAGGAGCGAGAGGAACACTGAAGCTTTCTTT CATSRSERNTEAFF
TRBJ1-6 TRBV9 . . TGTGCCAGCAGCGTACGGGGTTCCTATAATTCACCCCTCCACTTT CASSVRGSYNSPLHF
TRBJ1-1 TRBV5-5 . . TGTGCCAGCAGCTTGGGTGCGGGGTTGAACACTGAAGCTTTCTTT CASSLGAGLNTEAFF
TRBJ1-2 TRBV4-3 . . TGCGCCAGCAGCCAGGACCAGGGGAGCTATGGCTACACCTTC CASSQDQGSYGYTF
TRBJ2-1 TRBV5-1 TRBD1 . TGCGCCAGCAGCTTGCTAGGCGACAGGGGGGGTGAGCAGTTCTTC CASSLLGDRGGEQFF
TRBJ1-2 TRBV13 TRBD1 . TGTGCCAGCAGCCACAGGGGGGGTATTGGCTACACCTTC CASSHRGGIGYTF
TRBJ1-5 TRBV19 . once TGTGCCAGTAGTATGAAGGGGAACCAGCCCCAGCATTTT CASSMKGNQPQHF
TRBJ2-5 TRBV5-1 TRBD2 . TGCGCCAGCAGCCTAGCGGGGGGGCACCAAGAGACCCAGTACTTC CASSLAGGHQETQYF
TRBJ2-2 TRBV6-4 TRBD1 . TGTGCCAGCAGTGACCGGGACAGGAAAAACACCGGGGAGCTGTTTTTT CASSDRDRKNTGELFF
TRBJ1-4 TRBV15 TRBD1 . TGTGCCACCAGTATGAAGGGGCCCGGGACAGGGCTAGGGGCTAATGAAAAACTGTTTTTT CATSMKGPGTGLGANEKLFF
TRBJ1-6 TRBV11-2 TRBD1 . TGTGCCAGCAGCCGGGTCTGGACAGGTGATCGTTCCCTCCACTTT CASSRVWTGDRSLHF
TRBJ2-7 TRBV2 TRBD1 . TGTGCCACCACCCAGGGGACAGGAGGGGTCTACGAGCAGTACTTC CATTQGTGGVYEQYF
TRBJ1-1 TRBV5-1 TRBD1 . TGCGCCAGCAGCGATCGACAGGGTGGCACTGAAGCTTTCTTT CASSDRQGGTEAFF
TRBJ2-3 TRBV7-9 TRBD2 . TGTGCCAGCAGCTTAGACGGTAGCGGGGCAGTCACAGATACGCAGTATTTT CASSLDGSGAVTDTQYF
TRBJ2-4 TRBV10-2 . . TGCGCCAGCAGTGAGTTAGCGACGGGCAAAAACATTCAGTACTTC CASSELATGKNIQYF
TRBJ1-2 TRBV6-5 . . TGTGCCACCCGACAGGAACCAACTAACTATGGCTACACCTTC CATRQEPTNYGYTF
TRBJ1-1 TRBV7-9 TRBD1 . TGTGCCAGCAGCGGGCCGGGACAGGGAAACACTGAAGCTTTCTTT CASSGPGQGNTEAFF
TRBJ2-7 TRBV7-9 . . TGTGCCAGCAGCTCCCCCCCCCGCAGCGCCAACTACGAGCAGTACTTC CASSSPPRSANYEQYF
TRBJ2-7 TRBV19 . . TGTGCCAGTAGTATAGGGTCCAGACGGGAGTACGAGCAGTACTTC CASSIGSRREYEQYF